This T cell receptor beta chain was obtained from a study of graft-versus-host responses after intestinal transplantation. At the level of the study: Recipients received multivisceral, liver-intestinal, or isolated intestinal transplants. All of the recipients had induction that used anti-thymocyte globulin, then tacrolimus and steroids for approximately 3 years. Study results and limitations: GvH clones surfaced in recipient marrow, some emerging earlier in ileum or blood. Some patients had graft-donor T cell macrochimerism, and their allografts showed high graft-versus-host to host-versus-graft clonal ratios.

V gave up 5 bases and J gave up 5 bases, with 7 bases separating them. The CDR3 sequence is 10 residues long. The germline V gene encodes CDR1 GTSNPN and CDR2 SVGIG (reference sequence). Sequencing used immunoSEQ multiplex PCR; TCRdb keeps in-frame clones, though not all of them. The table has 9,500 to 15,000 clones, nearly 95% seen once. A remark on this clone: Its target is not known.

The rearrangement joins TRBV30 to TRBJ2-7; no firm D call. The clonotype was recovered from a human patient who received an intestinal transplant, so some T cells may come from the graft donor. The material was PBMCs, obtained about 110 days after intestinal transplant. The CDR3 is CAWGRNEQYF. Here the CDR3 DNA reads TGTGCCTGGGGGCGGAACGAGCAGTACTTC.